Presented here are 13 T cell receptor beta chains from one specimen sequenced in a study of CD8 T cells in Susac syndrome. After extraction with the RNeasy kit, about 0.5 to 1 ug of the RNA was reverse transcribed using random hexamers. One entry per CDR3 protein results from TCRdb running MiXCR on the immunoSEQ multiplex PCR reads. The profile shows about 140,000 distinct CDR3 sequences, 85% to 95% of them singletons. The sequenced sample consisted of CD8+ T cells from PBMCs. The receptors were sampled from a human donor in good health.

The V gene is TRBV27, the J gene TRBJ2-7, with TRBD1 identical over 8 bases. The CDR3 totals 14 residues. Germline CDR1 MNHEY, CDR2 SMNVEV (reference sequence). The V segment lost 2 bases and the J segment 5 bases; nucleotides outside the gene matches: 5. The CDR3 sequence: CASSLAGGKDEQYF. The CDR3 coding sequence is TGTGCCAGCAGTTTAGCAGGGGGCAAGGACGAGCAGTACTTC.

The rearrangement joins TRBV3-1 to TRBJ2-2; maybe TRBD1 (6 bases). Per the germline V gene, CDR1 is LGHDT and CDR2 is YNNKEL (reference sequence). CDR3 length: 17 amino acids. Trimming shortened V by 0 bases and J by 0 bases, and 11 bases separated the two germline ends. In DNA, the CDR3 is TGTGCCAGCAGCCAAGATGAATGGGGGCCGAACACCGGGGAGCTGTTTTTT. Its translation: CASSQDEWGPNTGELFF. Looking up the rest from reference TRBV3-1 and TRBJ2-2 gives the full variable domain: DTAVSQTPKYLVTQMGNDKSIKCEQNLGHDTMYWYKQDSKKFLKIMFSYNNKELIINETVPNRFSPKSPDKAHLNLHINSLELGDSAVYFCASSQDEWGPNTGELFFGEGSRLTVL.

The chain joins TRBV30 to TRBJ1-1, with unresolved D. The CDR3 length is 14 residues. The germline V gene encodes CDR1 GTSNPN and CDR2 SVGIG (reference sequence). With 2 bases removed from V and 4 bases from J, the gap between germline ends came to 14 bases. DNA of the CDR3: TGTGCCTGGAGTCCCCTTCCCCGGGGCACTGAAGCTTTCTTT. Amino acid sequence: CAWSPLPRGTEAFF. Combining the CDR3 with reference TRBV30 and TRBJ1-1 gives the whole variable domain SQTIHQWPATLVQPVGSPLSLECTVEGTSNPNLYWYRQAAGRGLQLLFYSVGIGQISSEVPQNLSASRPQDRQFILSSKKLLLSDSGFYLCAWSPLPRGTEAFFGQGTRLTVV.

Only one count was recorded for this clonotype. The chain carries TRBV7-9 and TRBJ2-5; tentatively, D is TRBD2 (5 bases). Per germline, CDR1 SEHNR and CDR2 FQNEAQ (reference sequence). This CDR3 comprises 15 residues. The V end lost 1 base, the J end lost 4 bases, and 13 bases lay between the germline ends. Here the CDR3 reads CASSLVLGEGETQYF. DNA for the CDR3: TGTGCCAGCAGCTTAGTTCTGGGCGAGGGAGAGACCCAGTACTTC.

The V gene is TRBV27, the J gene TRBJ2-1, with D perhaps matching TRBD1 (6 bases). This CDR3 has 13 residues. Germline V gives CDR1 MNHEY, CDR2 SMNVEV (reference sequence). V was clipped by 6 bases and J by 8 bases, with 14 bases between them. The CDR3 DNA follows: TGTGCCAGCAGACCTCAGGGGTACGATGAGCAGTTCTTC. Translating gives CASRPQGYDEQFF.

The chain links TRBV6-2 or TRBV6-3 to TRBJ1-1; the D is unclear. Germline lookup yields CDR1 MNHEY and CDR2 SVGEGT. The V end lost 0 bases, the J end lost 0 bases, and 8 bases lay between the germline ends. The CDR3 loop spans 15 amino acids. The CDR3 here is CASSYSREMNTEAFF. The CDR3 bases are TGTGCCAGCAGTTACTCGCGGGAGATGAACACTGAAGCTTTCTTT.

The chain links TRBV29-1 to TRBJ2-1, with D tentatively TRBD1 or TRBD2 (5 bases each). Trimming removed 4 bases at V and 8 bases at J, with 18 bases between. Germline assignment: CDR1 SQVTM and CDR2 ANQGSEA. The CDR3 sequence is 14 residues long. DNA for the CDR3: TGCAGCGTTGGAGCAGGAGGCCCCAGGGATGAGCAGTTCTTC. Translating gives CSVGAGGPRDEQFF.

In its sample, this clonotype was seen once. The chain employs TRBV15 and TRBJ2-1; D is ambiguous. The CDR3 length is 12 residues. Per the germline V gene, CDR1 is LNHNV and CDR2 is YYDKDF (reference sequence). Deletions cut 1 base from V and 9 bases from J, with 7 bases between. The CDR3 loop reads CATSRVEPEQFF. Here the CDR3 DNA reads TGTGCCACCAGCAGAGTGGAACCTGAGCAGTTCTTC.

The J gene is TRBJ2-6, the V gene TRBV18; D is possibly TRBD1 (6 bases). Germline lookup yields CDR1 KGHSH and CDR2 LQKENI. The CDR3 totals 16 residues. The V gene lost 5 bases and the J gene lost 0 bases, with 11 bases spanning the gap. CDR3 sequence (DNA): TGTGCCAGCTCAGCGGACAGAAGCTCTGGGGCCAACGTCCTGACTTTC. Translating it yields CASSADRSSGANVLTF.

The chain employs TRBV19 and TRBJ1-1, with D possibly being TRBD1 (5 bases). The CDR3 sequence is 14 residues long. V gave up 8 bases and J gave up 5 bases, with 18 bases separating them. From germline, CDR1 is LNHDA and CDR2 SQIVND (reference sequence). Here the CDR3 DNA reads TGTGCCAGTGCGATGGGACCACCCCAGACTGAAGCTTTCTTT. Residues: CASAMGPPQTEAFF.

This rearrangement joins TRBV6-1 to TRBJ2-5; no clear D gene. Germline CDR1 is MNHNS and CDR2 is SASEGT. This CDR3 has 12 residues. The V gene lost 3 bases and the J gene lost 0 bases, with 2 bases spanning the gap. CDR3 DNA: TGTGCCAGCAGTGAGAACCAAGAGACCCAGTACTTC. It encodes CASSENQETQYF.

The chain employs TRBV12-3 or TRBV12-4 and TRBJ2-5; D is unclear. This CDR3 comprises 13 residues. V lost 4 bases to trimming and J lost 2 bases, with 8 bases between them. CDR3 DNA sequence: TGTGCCAGCAGTTCCCTTACACAAGAGACCCAGTACTTC. This codes for CASSSLTQETQYF.

The genes are TRBV6-2 or TRBV6-3 and TRBJ1-2; D is ambiguous. V lost 3 bases, J lost 8 bases, and 10 bases lay in between. The CDR3 runs 12 residues. Germline V gives CDR1 MNHEY, CDR2 SVGEGT. CDR3 coding DNA: TGTGCCAGCAGTTATGTGGGTCGAGGCTACACCTTC. Its translation is CASSYVGRGYTF.